The 16 T cell receptor beta chains reported below all come from one sample, sequenced in a study of blood T cell repertoires in COVID-19. TCRdb keeps only in-frame clones here, not all; method: immunoSEQ multiplex PCR. This sample has fewer than 150,000 clones, with 70% to 85% found just once. Sequenced input: peripheral blood. The source is a woman in her forties or fifties with acute or convalescent COVID-19.

V and J are TRBV6-6 and TRBJ1-5; TRBD1 agrees at 7 bases. This CDR3 has 16 residues. Trimming removed 2 bases from V and 5 bases from J; junction bases left unmatched: 9. Germline loops: CDR1 MNHNY, CDR2 SVGAGI (reference sequence). The CDR3 nucleotides are TGTGCCAGCAGTTACCGAAGGGGGACAGCCGATCAGCCCCAGCATTTT. Residues: CASSYRRGTADQPQHF.

As for this clone: One end of the junction is discordant with germline, which a read error may explain. The rearrangement joins TRBV20-1 to TRBJ1-2; 8 bases fit TRBD1. The CDR3 has 11 amino acids. Germline CDR1 and CDR2: DFQATT and SNEGSKA (reference sequence). The CDR3 DNA follows: TGCAGTGCCCCCCCGGGGGACAGGAAGAGCTTC. The encoded protein is CSAPPGDRKSF.

The chain joins TRBV19 to TRBJ2-3; 7 bases align to TRBD2. CDR3 size: 15 residues. Germline lookup yields CDR1 LNHDA and CDR2 SQIVND (reference sequence). V was clipped by 3 bases and J by 4 bases; unmatched bases: 7. The CDR3 region is CASSMMSGASDTQYF. DNA of the CDR3: TGTGCCAGTAGTATGATGAGCGGGGCGTCAGATACGCAGTATTTT.

V gene TRBV5-1 combines with J gene TRBJ1-5; 8 bases agree with TRBD1. Looked up from germline, CDR1 is SGHRS and CDR2 is YFSETQ. J lost 5 bases, V lost 5 bases, and 3 bases had no gene match. The CDR3 loop spans 13 amino acids. In DNA, the CDR3 is TGCGCCAGCAGTTACAGGGGGGATCAGCCCCAGCATTTT. This codes for CASSYRGDQPQHF.

The chain has TRBV28 and TRBJ1-2; 7 nucleotides agree with TRBD1. Germline CDR1 reads MDHEN; CDR2 reads SYDVKM. V trimming: 5 bases; J trimming: 2 bases; junction bases outside the gene matches: 2. The CDR3 has 13 residues. CDR3 sequence reads: CASSDRANYGYTF. The CDR3 nucleotides read TGTGCCAGCAGTGACAGGGCAAACTATGGCTACACCTTC.

The chain links TRBV5-1 to TRBJ2-7; D might be TRBD2 (6 bases). Trimming took off 1 base at V and 3 bases at J, with 11 bases between the two ends. This CDR3 spans 14 amino acids. Germline CDR1 is SGHRS and CDR2 is YFSETQ. In DNA, the CDR3 is TGCGCCAGCAGCTTGCGGGGGTCCCACTACGAGCAGTACTTC. Protein sequence: CASSLRGSHYEQYF.

The chain couples TRBV25-1 to TRBJ2-5, with TRBD1 matching over 9 bases. With 1 base clipped from V and 4 bases from J, the junction kept 7 bases outside the gene matches. This CDR3 comprises 16 residues. Germline V lookup: CDR1 MGHDK, CDR2 SYGVNS. The CDR3 reads CASSEWTGTGLETQYF. Here the CDR3 DNA reads TGTGCCAGCAGTGAATGGACCGGGACAGGGTTAGAGACCCAGTACTTC.

J is TRBJ1-3 and V is TRBV14; D is ambiguous. Germline V CDR1 and CDR2: SGHDN, FVKESK. The CDR3 has 16 residues. V lost 5 bases, J lost 4 bases, and 18 bases lay in between. The CDR3 region is CASSYRTELRGNTIYF. The CDR3 DNA follows: TGTGCCAGCAGCTATCGCACCGAGCTGCGCGGAAACACCATATATTTT.

The chain employs TRBV10-3 and TRBJ2-1; TRBD1 matches 8 bases. V lost 0 bases and J lost 10; bases outside the gene matches: 5. CDR3 length equals 14 residues. Germline V gene sequence: CDR1 ENHRY, CDR2 SYGVKD. The CDR3 bases are TGTGCCATCAGTGAGTCCACAGGGGGAGGCGAGCAGTTCTTC. It codes for CAISESTGGGEQFF.

Here the CDR3 reads CASNGQVGQPQHF. The CDR3 DNA follows: TGTGCCAGTAACGGACAGGTTGGTCAGCCCCAGCATTTT. The gene calls are TRBV19 and TRBJ1-5; 7 bases map to TRBD1. Germline V gene data show CDR1 as LNHDA and CDR2 as SQIVND (reference sequence). V shed 7 bases, J shed 6 bases, and the junction held 6 bases outside the gene matches. The CDR3 extends over 13 amino acids.

Notes on this clone: One junction end does not reproduce the germline sequence, and a read error may be involved. Here the CDR3 DNA reads TGTGCCAGCAGTCAAGCGCGTAGGGGGCTAGCGGGGTACACCGGGGAGCTGTTTTTT. Amino acids: CASSQARRGLAGYTGELFF. This chain joins TRBV2 and TRBJ2-2, with 9 bases aligning to TRBD2. The CDR3 totals 19 residues. Germline V gene lookup returns CDR1 SNHLY and CDR2 FYNNEI.

The chain couples TRBV6-5 to TRBJ2-1; 7 bases line up with TRBD2. Germline V gene sequence: CDR1 MNHEY, CDR2 SVGAGI. The CDR3 runs 16 residues. With 4 bases clipped from V and 6 bases from J, the junction kept 12 bases outside the gene matches. DNA for the CDR3: TGTGCCAGCAGTTCCCAAGGACTAGGAATCACCAATGAGCAGTTCTTC. Its protein is CASSSQGLGITNEQFF.

The CDR3: CASSLDNRDEQYF. CDR3 DNA: TGTGCCAGCAGTTTAGATAACAGGGACGAGCAGTACTTC. V is TRBV12-3 or TRBV12-4 and J is TRBJ2-7; TRBD1 might be the D (6 bases). V lost 1 base to trimming and J lost 5 bases, with 9 bases between them. CDR3 length: 13 amino acids.

This chain uses TRBV6-5 with TRBJ2-2, with 8 nucleotides matching TRBD1. CDR3 length: 13 residues. V lost 11 bases to trimming and J lost 6 bases; unmatched junction nucleotides: 8. Germline CDR1 and CDR2: MNHEY and SVGAGI. CDR3 sequence: CASDRGSAGELFF. The CDR3 DNA is TGTGCCTCAGACAGGGGCTCAGCCGGGGAGCTGTTTTTT.

Only a few counts were recorded for this clone. The genes are TRBV27 and TRBJ2-2; 11 positions match TRBD1. The CDR3 loop spans 17 amino acids. Germline assignment: CDR1 MNHEY and CDR2 SMNVEV (reference sequence). The V and J ends lost 6 bases and 4 bases, in that order; junction bases with no gene match: 10. In nucleotides, the CDR3 is TGTGCCAGCAGATCCACCGGGACAGGGGGGGCCACCGGGGAGCTGTTTTTT. It specifies CASRSTGTGGATGELFF.

The rearrangement links TRBV3-1 (or the pseudogene TRBV3-2) to TRBJ1-1, with unresolved D. The V end lost 0 bases, the J end lost 1 base, and 12 bases lay between the germline ends. The CDR3 totals 16 residues. Germline V gives CDR1 LGHDT, CDR2 YNNKEL (reference sequence). The CDR3 here is CASSQDIRQANTEAFF. CDR3 DNA sequence: TGTGCCAGCAGCCAAGATATTCGGCAGGCGAACACTGAAGCTTTCTTT.